A selection of T cell receptor beta chains follows, all from one sample in a study of blood T cell repertoires in COVID-19. Measured with immunoSEQ multiplex PCR; TCRdb has only the in-frame clones, and not every one. The sample carries fewer than 250,000 clones, 88% recorded once. The sequenced material came from peripheral blood. These receptors were obtained from a woman aged 35 to 49 who had recovered from COVID-19. Both conserved end residues are part of each CDR3. The D gene is left open where the match is weak. Clone size is given for some rows only: seen once, a few or many times, or a class if the clone is expanded.

D,V,size,J,DNA,CDR3
.,TRBV30,.,TRBJ1-2,TGTGCCTGGAGTGTACGAGTGGGGCTTGATGGCTACACCTTC,CAWSVRVGLDGYTF
TRBD2,TRBV19,.,TRBJ2-1,TGTGCCAGTAGTATGGGACTAGCGGGAGAGAACTTTCAGTTCTTC,CASSMGLAGENFQFF
.,TRBV6-5,once,TRBJ1-5,TGTGCCAGCAGTTACTCGTCAGGGGAGAATCAGCCCCAGCATTTT,CASSYSSGENQPQHF
.,TRBV6-5,.,TRBJ2-1,TGTGCCAGCAGTTACGGGACAAGAGTTATGTACAATGAGCAGTTCTTC,CASSYGTRVMYNEQFF
TRBD1,TRBV5-1,.,TRBJ1-1,TGCGCCAGCAGCTTGACCACGGACAGGGCGAACACTGAAGCTTTCTTT,CASSLTTDRANTEAFF
TRBD2,TRBV4-2,.,TRBJ2-2,TGTGCCAGCAGCCTAAGCGGACTAGCGGGAGTTACCGGGGAGCTGTTTTTT,CASSLSGLAGVTGELFF
.,TRBV4-1,.,TRBJ2-1,TGCGCCAGCAGCCAAGATAGCCGAGGGTCCTACAATGAGCAGTTCTTC,CASSQDSRGSYNEQFF
.,TRBV19,.,TRBJ1-5,TGTGCCAGTAGTATAAAGACGGAGGGTGTTGGGCCCCAGCATTTT,CASSIKTEGVGPQHF
.,TRBV27,.,TRBJ1-1,TGTGCCAGCAGTTTATGGGGAGCCACTGAAGCTTTCTTT,CASSLWGATEAFF
.,TRBV5-1,few,TRBJ1-3,TGCGCCAGCAGCACTGGCCTGGACAGCAGAAACACCATATATTTT,CASSTGLDSRNTIYF
TRBD1,TRBV28,few,TRBJ2-1,TGTGCCAGCAGTCCGGGGACAGCGGCCTACAATGAGCAGTTCTTC,CASSPGTAAYNEQFF
.,TRBV6-6,.,TRBJ2-3,TGTGCCAGCAGCCTAACTAGCAGCCCGAGGTCGGATACGCAGTATTTT,CASSLTSSPRSDTQYF
TRBD1,TRBV6-5,.,TRBJ1-2,TGTGCCAGCAGTTATACGACAGGGTACGGCTACACCTTC,CASSYTTGYGYTF
.,TRBV7-3,.,TRBJ2-3,TGTGCCAGCAGTTCTCATGGTCTGCAGGGCACAGATACGCAGTATTTT,CASSSHGLQGTDTQYF
.,TRBV29-1,.,TRBJ2-1,TGCAGCGGTAGATCATCCTACAATGAGCAGTTCTTC,CSGRSSYNEQFF
TRBD1,TRBV18,.,TRBJ2-2,TGTGCCAGCTCACTACTGGACAGGTCGGACACCGGGGAGCTGTTTTTT,CASSLLDRSDTGELFF
TRBD1,TRBV6-5,.,TRBJ1-1,TGTGCCAGCAGTTACAGGCAGGGGGCGACTGAAGCTTTCTTT,CASSYRQGATEAFF
TRBD1,TRBV24-1,.,TRBJ1-1,TGTGCCACCAGTGATTCCGGGACAGGGAACACTGAAGCTTTCTTT,CATSDSGTGNTEAFF
TRBD1,TRBV9,.,TRBJ2-1,TGTGCCAGCAGCCTCACAGGGGGCACGGATGAGCAGTTCTTC,CASSLTGGTDEQFF
TRBD2,TRBV18,few,TRBJ2-2,TGTGCCAGCTCACCATGGACTAGCGGGAACACCGGGGAGCTGTTTTTT,CASSPWTSGNTGELFF
.,TRBV30,.,TRBJ1-1,TGTGCCCTCGGACGGGGGTTGACTGAAGCTTTCTTT,CALGRGLTEAFF
.,TRBV30,.,TRBJ2-3,TGTGCCTGGAGTGTCGGCACAGATACGCAGTATTTT,CAWSVGTDTQYF
.,TRBV6-5,.,TRBJ1-2,TGTGCCAGCAGTTACTCCCGCAGGGGTAGCTACACCTTC,CASSYSRRGSYTF
TRBD1,TRBV3-1/TRBV3-2,.,TRBJ2-2,TGTGCCAGCAGCGGGACAGGGGGCCGCGGGGAGCTGTTTTTT,CASSGTGGRGELFF
.,TRBV4-2,.,TRBJ2-1,TGTGCCAGCAGCCAAGAGGTGGGCAGGTATTACAATGAGCAGTTCTTC,CASSQEVGRYYNEQFF
TRBD1,TRBV7-2,.,TRBJ1-2,TGTGCCAGCAGCAAACAGGGGGCTGTGCGCTACACCTTC,CASSKQGAVRYTF
.,TRBV29-1,.,TRBJ2-3,TGCAGCGGGATAAGACAGTACACAGATACGCAGTATTTT,CSGIRQYTDTQYF
.,TRBV30,.,TRBJ2-3,TGTGCCTGGAGTGGTGCTAGTTTCACAGATACGCAGTATTTT,CAWSGASFTDTQYF
.,TRBV5-1,.,TRBJ2-6,TGCGCCAGCAGCTTTTTTCTCTCTGGGGCCAACGTCCTGACTTTC,CASSFFLSGANVLTF
.,TRBV3-1/TRBV3-2,.,TRBJ1-1,TGTGCCAGCAGCCTTCCGGACAGGAACACTGAAGCTTTCTTT,CASSLPDRNTEAFF
.,TRBV27,.,TRBJ2-1,TGTGCCAGTCGAGGGGGCGGGATTAGGAATGAGCAGTTCTTC,CASRGGGIRNEQFF
TRBD2,TRBV7-9,.,TRBJ2-2,TGTGCCAGCATCCGGACTAGCGGGAGTGTGAGTCACACCGGGGAGCTGTTTTTT,CASIRTSGSVSHTGELFF
TRBD1,TRBV9,.,TRBJ1-3,TGTGCCAGCAGCCCCGGACAGGGCGCTAGAAACACCATATATTTT,CASSPGQGARNTIYF
TRBD2,TRBV3-1/TRBV3-2,.,TRBJ2-7,TGTGCCAGCAGCCAAGGTACCCTTCTAGCGGGAGGGTCCTACGAGCAGTACTTC,CASSQGTLLAGGSYEQYF
TRBD1,TRBV9,.,TRBJ2-7,TGTGCCAGCAGCGACCGGGACAGTCTATCCTACGAGCAGTACTTC,CASSDRDSLSYEQYF
TRBD2,TRBV28,.,TRBJ2-3,TGTGCCAGCAGTTTATACGCGGGAGGGACAGATACGCAGTATTTT,CASSLYAGGTDTQYF
TRBD2,TRBV29-1,.,TRBJ2-1,TGCAGCGTTGAAAGTTCTAGCGGGAGGAGCTCCTACAATGAGCAGTTCTTC,CSVESSSGRSSYNEQFF
TRBD1,TRBV28,.,TRBJ2-3,TGTGCCAGCAGTCGGGACAGTAGTACAGATACGCAGTATTTT,CASSRDSSTDTQYF
.,TRBV18,.,TRBJ1-5,TGTGCCAGCTCACCGGAGGGCAATCAGCCCCAGCATTTT,CASSPEGNQPQHF
.,TRBV19,.,TRBJ2-2,TGTGCCAGTAGAACGGGGCAGGGGCTGAACACCGGGGAGCTGTTTTTT,CASRTGQGLNTGELFF
TRBD2,TRBV30,.,TRBJ2-7,TGTGCCTGGAATACCGGGACTAGCGGCTACGAGCAGTACTTC,CAWNTGTSGYEQYF
.,TRBV9,.,TRBJ2-7,TGTGCCAGCAGCGTAGCCCCGGGAGTCTCCTACGAGCAGTACTTC,CASSVAPGVSYEQYF
.,TRBV5-1,.,TRBJ2-7,TGCGCCAGCAGCTTGGTGACAGGCAGCTCCTACGAGCAGTACTTC,CASSLVTGSSYEQYF
TRBD1,TRBV5-4,.,TRBJ1-2,TGTGCCAGCAGCTTGCCGGCCAGGGGGCGCGGTGGCTACACCTTC,CASSLPARGRGGYTF
TRBD2,TRBV5-5,.,TRBJ2-1,TGTGCCAGCAGCTTGGAGTTAATCGGGGGGAGCTCCTACAATGAGCAGTTCTTC,CASSLELIGGSSYNEQFF
.,TRBV29-1,.,TRBJ2-3,TGCAGCGTACGACACCCAGAAAACACAGATACGCAGTATTTT,CSVRHPENTDTQYF
.,TRBV19,once,TRBJ2-2,TGTGCCAGTAGTATAGGAGGCCTAGTTGGGGAGCTGTTTTTT,CASSIGGLVGELFF
TRBD2,TRBV4-2,.,TRBJ2-7,TGTGCCAGCAGCCAAGGGTTTGCGGGAGGCTACGAGCAGTACTTC,CASSQGFAGGYEQYF
.,TRBV5-1,.,TRBJ1-2,TGCGCCAGCAGCGAGCCAGGACAATCGGGCTACACCTTC,CASSEPGQSGYTF
TRBD2,TRBV9,.,TRBJ2-7,TGTGCCAGCAGCTTCCAGAGCGGGGTTACCTACGAGCAGTACTTC,CASSFQSGVTYEQYF
.,TRBV11-2,.,TRBJ2-2,TGTGCCAGCAGCTTAGGAGTTTCGGGGGACACCGGGGAGCTGTTTTTT,CASSLGVSGDTGELFF
.,TRBV18,.,TRBJ2-7,TGTGCCAGCTCACCATATCACGGCTACGAGCAGTACTTC,CASSPYHGYEQYF